This T cell receptor beta chain was captured by sequencing in a study of molecular identifiers for immune sequencing clone quantification. This clonotype was picked up a small number of times. Its target is unknown. Per the germline V gene, CDR1 is MNHEY and CDR2 is SMNVEV (reference sequence). Trimming took 0 bases from V and 9 from J; bases not matched to a gene: 3. The CDR3 sequence is 14 residues long. Study-wide points: For effector cells, clones above 20 RNA copies held over 98% of molecules; for naive cells, under 1%. Because of identical TCR molecules sharing a barcode, sizes of highly expanded clones could be underestimated.

TCRdb processed the PCR reads anew with MiXCR; each CDR3 protein has one entry. The sample records some 680,000 distinct CDR3 sequences, about 25% being singletons. The sequencing sample was made of naive CD8+ T cells from blood, with Jurkat cell RNA spiked in. Subset: FACS-sorted CD8+CD4-CCR7+CD45RA+ naive T cells. This receptor was identified in a human donor in good health. Some libraries in this study had Jurkat cell RNA spiked in. The rearrangement links TRBV27 to TRBJ2-1, with TRBD2 matching 9 bases. CDR3 loop: CASSLSGSGSEQFF. As DNA, the CDR3 is TGTGCCAGCAGTTTATCGGGTAGCGGGAGTGAGCAGTTCTTC.